This T cell receptor (beta chain) was observed in a study of OX40 agonist ivuxolimab in advanced cancers. Background on the whole study: Ivuxolimab was an agonistic, fully human IgG2 monoclonal antibody directed against OX40 (CD134), a costimulatory receptor. Intravenous ivuxolimab was administered to patients every 2 weeks at six dose levels: 0.01, 0.1, 0.3, 1.5, 3 and 10 mg/kg. Among the approximately 50 dose-escalation patients, 19 had hepatocellular carcinoma, roughly 15 melanoma, 9 renal cell carcinoma and 9 head and neck cancer. A male proportion of 82.7% and a mean age of approximately 62 years, ranging from roughly 23 to 85, were recorded for the dose-escalation cohort. Patients were allowed to have had prior anti-PD-1, anti-PD-L1 or anti-CTLA-4 therapy, and around 40% of the dose-escalation patients had previously received checkpoint inhibitors. Three dose-escalation patients achieved partial responses, one with hepatocellular carcinoma and two with cutaneous melanoma. The purpose of peripheral TCRbeta sequencing was to test whether ivuxolimab changed TCR sequence diversity and led to clonal T-cell expansion. The paper reports the monotherapy dose-escalation portion (N = 52 patients) of the phase I ivuxolimab trial. The paper's findings and limits, for the study overall: The antigen specificity of the clonally expanded peripheral T cells was not determined. At doses of 0.1 to 3.0 mg/kg, clonal expansion of both CD4+ and CD8+ blood T cells was observed from baseline to week 6. Partial responders in the 0.1-3.0 mg/kg groups had among the lowest normalized peripheral clonal expansion, especially among CD8+ T cells. Low levels of normalized T-cell clonal expansion were also seen in some patients who did not respond. After ivuxolimab, expanded clones were on average more numerous among CD8+ T cells than among CD4+ T cells.

To sequence the TCRbeta CDR3 region, genomic DNA was isolated from the sorted cells. TCRbeta CDR3 regions were sequenced using the immunoSEQ Assay. This is the immuneACCESS table as TCRdb keeps it, with only in-frame sequences that have V and J called. A part of the clones is gone; compared with another copy, unresolved V genes explain less than half, and the rest is unexplained. The sample table lists tens of thousands of clones, roughly 89% of them with a count of one. The ten largest clones represent about 1.4% of the sample. The trial excluded patients who had a history of autoimmune disease or were on systemic immunosuppression. In every dose cohort, peripheral blood was drawn for TCR sequencing at baseline, cycle 4 day 1, and cycle 7 day 1. Samples were obtained from an open-label, multicenter, first-in-human phase I dose-escalation trial of ivuxolimab. Adults with locally advanced or metastatic head and neck squamous cell, hepatocellular, melanoma or renal cell carcinoma were enrolled in the trial. Before TCR sequencing, CD4+ T cells and CD8+ T cells from peripheral blood were sorted into separate populations.

Trimming removed 7 bases from V and 4 bases from J, leaving 13 bases between the germline ends. CDR1 and CDR2, looked up from the germline V gene, are ENHRY and SYGVKD. Including cysteine and phenylalanine, the CDR3 has 14 amino acids. Just the 42-base CDR3 DNA is kept, in frame starting at base 1. This clone has just a few counts. This clone's antigen is unknown. The input lacks base qualities; no much larger clone sits a single base away. This sample comprised CD4+ or CD8+ T cells sorted from blood, obtained in a trial of the OX40 agonist ivuxolimab. In this chain, TRBV10-3 is recombined with TRBJ2-2; the D gene is possibly TRBD2, with 6 bases matching. The TCR was taken from an adult with an advanced solid tumor such as melanoma, head and neck, liver or kidney cancer. The CDR3 protein is CAIKPGGSTGELFF. At the DNA level, the sequence is TGTGCCATCAAACCTGGGGGGAGCACCGGGGAGCTGTTTTTT.